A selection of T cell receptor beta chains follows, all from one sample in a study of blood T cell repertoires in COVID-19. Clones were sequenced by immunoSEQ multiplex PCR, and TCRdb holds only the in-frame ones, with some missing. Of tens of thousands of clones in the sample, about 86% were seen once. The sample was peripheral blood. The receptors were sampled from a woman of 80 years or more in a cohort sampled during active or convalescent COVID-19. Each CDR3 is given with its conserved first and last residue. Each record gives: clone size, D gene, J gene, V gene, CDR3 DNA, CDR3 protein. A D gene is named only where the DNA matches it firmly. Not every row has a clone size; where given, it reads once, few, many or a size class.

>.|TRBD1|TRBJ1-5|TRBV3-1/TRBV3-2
TGTGCCAGCAGCCAGATGGGTACAGGGGGTAATAGCAATCAGCCCCAGCATTTT
CASSQMGTGGNSNQPQHF
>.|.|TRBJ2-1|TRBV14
TGTGCCAGCAGCTACCGCGGCGGTTTGTACAATGAGCAGTTCTTC
CASSYRGGLYNEQFF
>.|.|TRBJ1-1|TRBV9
TGTGCCAGCAGCGTCGACAGTCGATGGGGTGAAGCTTTCTTT
CASSVDSRWGEAFF
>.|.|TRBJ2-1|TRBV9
TGTGCCAGCAGCCAAAACAATGAGCAGTTCTTC
CASSQNNEQFF
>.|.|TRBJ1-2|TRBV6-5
TGTGCCAGCAGTTACGGCGGACAGTCTAACTATGGCTACACCTTC
CASSYGGQSNYGYTF
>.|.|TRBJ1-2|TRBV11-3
TGTGCCAGCAGCCCCCCTGGGGGGTCCCGACACTATGGCTACACCTTC
CASSPPGGSRHYGYTF
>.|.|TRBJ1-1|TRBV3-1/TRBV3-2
TGTGCCAGCAGTTGGGGAGGGGCTGGGGACACTGAAGCTTTCTTT
CASSWGGAGDTEAFF
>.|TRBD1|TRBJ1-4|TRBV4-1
TGCGCCAGCAGCCAAGCCGCGCAGGGGGCTGAAAAACTGTTTTTT
CASSQAAQGAEKLFF
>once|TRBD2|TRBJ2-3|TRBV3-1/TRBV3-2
TGTGCCAGCAGCCCGTGGACTAGCGGGAGATGGGAAGATACGCAGTATTTT
CASSPWTSGRWEDTQYF
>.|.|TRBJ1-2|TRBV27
TGTGCCAGCAGCTCAGGAGGGGGGGCACGAGGCTACGCCTTC
CASSSGGGARGYAF
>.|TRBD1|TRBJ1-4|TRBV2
TGTGCCAGCAGTTACCAGGGGGATCGGGAAAAACTGTTTTTT
CASSYQGDREKLFF
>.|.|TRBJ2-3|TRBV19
TGTGCCAGTAGGGTTAGCGCGTCTACTGGCACAGATACGCAGTATTTT
CASRVSASTGTDTQYF
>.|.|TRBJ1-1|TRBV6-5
TGTGCCAGCATTCGGGGGGCAGGGCAGACTGAAGCTTTCTTT
CASIRGAGQTEAFF
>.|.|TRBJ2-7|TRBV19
TGTGCCAGTAACACGGGGGACTCCTACGAGCAGTACTTC
CASNTGDSYEQYF
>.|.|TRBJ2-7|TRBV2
TGTGCCAGCAGTGAAGCCAGATTCAGCGAGCAGTACTTC
CASSEARFSEQYF
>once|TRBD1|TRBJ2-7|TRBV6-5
TGTGCCAGCAGGTTGGACCCGGGACAGGACTACGAGCAGTACTTC
CASRLDPGQDYEQYF
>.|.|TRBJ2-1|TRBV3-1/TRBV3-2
TGTGCCAGCAGCCACATGCGGGTTGGCAATGAGCAGTTCTTC
CASSHMRVGNEQFF
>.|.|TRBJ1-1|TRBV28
TGTGCCAGCAGTATCCCCTCAGGGGTTTCGCTAAAAGCTTTCTTT
CASSIPSGVSLKAFF
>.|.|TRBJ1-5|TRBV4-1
TGCGCCAGCAGCCAGTCCGGAGGTGGGGAGGGGTATTATCAGCCCCAGCATTTT
CASSQSGGGEGYYQPQHF
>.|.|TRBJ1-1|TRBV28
TGTGCCAGCAGCGGGGGGGGCACTGAAGCTTTCTTT
CASSGGGTEAFF
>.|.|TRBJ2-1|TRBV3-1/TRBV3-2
TGTGCCAGCAGCCAAGGGACACCTCCCTATGAGCAGTTCTTC
CASSQGTPPYEQFF
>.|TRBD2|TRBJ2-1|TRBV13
TGTGCCAGCAGCTTACAGGGACTAGCGGGAGTAGTGCAGTTCTTC
CASSLQGLAGVVQFF
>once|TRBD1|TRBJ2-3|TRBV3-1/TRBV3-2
TGTGCCAGCAGCCGGGGGACAGGGGAGAGGGATACGCAGTATTTT
CASSRGTGERDTQYF
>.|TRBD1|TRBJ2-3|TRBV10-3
TGTGCCATCAGTGGCAACAGGGGCCGCACAGATACGCAGTATTTT
CAISGNRGRTDTQYF
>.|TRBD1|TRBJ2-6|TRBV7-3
TGTGCCAGCAGCTCTGACAGGGCCCCTGGGGCCAACGTCCTGACTTTC
CASSSDRAPGANVLTF
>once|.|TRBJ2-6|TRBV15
TGTGCCACCAGCAGGCGCTCTGGGGCCAACGTCCTGACTTTC
CATSRRSGANVLTF
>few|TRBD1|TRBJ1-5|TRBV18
TGTGCCAGCTCAAGTCAGGGGGTCAATCAGCCCCAGCATTTT
CASSSQGVNQPQHF
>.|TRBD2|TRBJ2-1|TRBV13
TGTGCCAGCAGTCCATCCCGGACTAGCGGGAGGGCTTACTACAATGAGCAGTTCTTC
CASSPSRTSGRAYYNEQFF
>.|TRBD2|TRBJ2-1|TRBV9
TGTGCCAGCAGCGTAGAAGGCGGGAGAGGGTATGAGCAGTTCTTC
CASSVEGGRGYEQFF
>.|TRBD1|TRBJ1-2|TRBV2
TGTGCCAGCAGGGGGGACAGTAACTATGGCTACACCTTC
CASRGDSNYGYTF
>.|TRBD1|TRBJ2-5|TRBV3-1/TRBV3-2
TGTGCCAGCAGCCAAGCCCTCGGACAGGGGATTAAGGAGACCCAGTACTTC
CASSQALGQGIKETQYF
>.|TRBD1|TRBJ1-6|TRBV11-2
TGTGCCAGCAGCTTTGACAGGGCCAATTCACCCCTCCACTTT
CASSFDRANSPLHF
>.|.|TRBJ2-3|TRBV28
TGTGCCAGCAGTTTCGAAGGGGTAGGCACAGATACGCAGTATTTT
CASSFEGVGTDTQYF
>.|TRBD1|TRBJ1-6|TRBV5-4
TGTGCCAGCAGCTTAAACCCGGGACAGGATAATTCACCCCTCCACTTT
CASSLNPGQDNSPLHF
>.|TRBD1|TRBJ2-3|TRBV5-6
TGTGCCAGCAGCCGCGGGACAGGGGGCTCGACAGATACGCAGTATTTT
CASSRGTGGSTDTQYF
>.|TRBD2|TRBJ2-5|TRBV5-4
TGTGCCAGCAGCTCCCAGGGACTAACCGAAGAGACCCAGTACTTC
CASSSQGLTEETQYF
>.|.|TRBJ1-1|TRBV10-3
TGTGCCATCAGTGGTGGACAGTATGAAGCTTTCTTT
CAISGGQYEAFF
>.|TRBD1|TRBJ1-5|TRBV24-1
TGTGCCACCAGTGACGGGACAGGGAGGGATCAGCCCCAGCATTTT
CATSDGTGRDQPQHF
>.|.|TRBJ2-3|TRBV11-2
TGTGCCAGCAGCTTGAGGGGAGGGGGGACAGATACGCAGTATTTT
CASSLRGGGTDTQYF
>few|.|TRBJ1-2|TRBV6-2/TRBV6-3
TGTGCCAGCAGTTACGGCAGGCGCGTGGGCGGCTACACCTTC
CASSYGRRVGGYTF
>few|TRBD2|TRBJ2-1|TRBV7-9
TGTGCCAGCAGCGAGGGACTAGCGTACCCCAATGAGCAGTTCTTC
CASSEGLAYPNEQFF
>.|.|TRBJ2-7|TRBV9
TGTGCCAGCAGCGTAGGGAGGCGATACGAGCAGTACTTC
CASSVGRRYEQYF
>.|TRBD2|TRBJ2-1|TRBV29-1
TGCAGCGTTCAAGGTCTCTCTAGCGGGACGAGTGAGCAGTTCTTC
CSVQGLSSGTSEQFF
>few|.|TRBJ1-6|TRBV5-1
TGCGCCAGCAGCTTAACAGGGTCCGATTCACCCCTCCACTTT
CASSLTGSDSPLHF
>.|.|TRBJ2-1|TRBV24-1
TGTGCCACCAGTGATTTAGCGGGCAATGAGCAGTTCTTC
CATSDLAGNEQFF
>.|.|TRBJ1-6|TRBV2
TGTGCCAGCAGTGTGCAGGGAGGGTATAATTCACCCCTCCACTTT
CASSVQGGYNSPLHF
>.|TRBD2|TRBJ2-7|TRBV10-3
TGTGCCATCAGTGAGGGACTAGCCGCCTACGAGCAGTACTTC
CAISEGLAAYEQYF
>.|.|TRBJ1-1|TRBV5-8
TGTGCCAGCAGCTTGCTGGCAGGGGTCGCTGAAGCTTTCTTT
CASSLLAGVAEAFF
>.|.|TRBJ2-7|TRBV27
TGTGCCAGTGCGGACTACTCCTACGAGCAGTACTTC
CASADYSYEQYF